The 16 T cell receptor beta chains reported below all come from one sample, sequenced in a study of blood T cell repertoires in COVID-19. Measured with immunoSEQ multiplex PCR; TCRdb has only the in-frame clones, and not every one. The repertoire holds approximately 230,000 clones, 88% seen once, with 2.1% in the top ten. The material sequenced was peripheral blood. These TCRs come from a woman aged 40 to 55 who had recovered from COVID-19.

The chain carries TRBV6-6 and TRBJ1-1; no definite D call. The germline V gene encodes CDR1 MNHNY and CDR2 SVGAGI (reference sequence). V gave up 5 bases and J gave up 3 bases, with 7 bases separating them. The CDR3 is made up of 12 amino acids. This CDR3 is CASSRSDTEAFF. CDR3 in DNA: TGTGCCAGCAGTCGCTCAGACACTGAAGCTTTCTTT.

The chain carries TRBV30 and TRBJ1-5; no clear D gene. The germline V gene has CDR1 GTSNPN and CDR2 SVGIG (reference sequence). The CDR3 runs to 12 residues. V was shortened by 4 bases and J by 7 bases, with 11 bases between the two germline ends. CDR3 sequence (DNA): TGTGCCTGGAATCTGCGAGGGCAGCCCCAGCATTTT. Translating it yields CAWNLRGQPQHF.

The rearrangement joins TRBV12-3 or TRBV12-4 to TRBJ1-2; TRBD1 matches at 7 bases. V was pared by 6 bases and J by 4 bases, with 5 bases of the junction left unmatched. The CDR3 loop spans 13 amino acids. The CDR3 protein is CASRPTGSYGYTF. The CDR3 coding sequence is TGTGCCAGCAGGCCGACAGGGTCCTATGGCTACACCTTC.

This clone appeared a single time. The chain joins TRBV19 to TRBJ2-1; TRBD1 matches at 7 bases. The germline V gene encodes CDR1 LNHDA and CDR2 SQIVND (reference sequence). This CDR3 spans 16 amino acids. V lost 9 bases and J lost 0; bases outside the gene matches: 11. CDR3 in amino acids: CASRSGQTSSYNEQFF. The CDR3 DNA reads as TGTGCCAGCCGGTCGGGACAGACCAGCTCCTACAATGAGCAGTTCTTC.

Of note for this clone: Other DNA sequences within the sample encode an identical CDR3. The chain couples TRBV5-8 to TRBJ2-3; D possibly corresponds to TRBD1 (5 bases). Germline loops: CDR1 SGHTS, CDR2 YDEGEE. This CDR3 is built from 14 residues. With 1 base removed from V and 3 bases from J, the gap between germline ends came to 9 bases. The CDR3 DNA reads as TGTGCCAGCAGCTTGCAGGGTCGGACAGATACGCAGTATTTT. It specifies CASSLQGRTDTQYF.

The chain recombines TRBV6-5 with TRBJ2-7, with a tentative D call TRBD2 (5 bases). The CDR3 runs to 13 residues. The V gene's germline CDR1 is MNHEY and CDR2 SVGAGI. Between the trimmed V and J ends, which lost 7 bases and 5 bases, there was a span of 15 bases. The DNA of the CDR3 is TGTGCCAGCAAGGAGGACGGATTCGACGAGCAGTACTTC. Protein sequence: CASKEDGFDEQYF.

The chain joins TRBV4-3 to TRBJ1-2; TRBD1 is a possible D gene (6 bases). Per the germline V gene, CDR1 is LGHNA and CDR2 is YSLEER. CDR3 length: 15 residues. V lost 1 base and J 7 bases, leaving 16 bases between the germline ends. CDR3 loop: CASSQVSPGASGYTF. The CDR3 nucleotides are TGCGCCAGCAGCCAAGTCTCCCCAGGGGCCTCTGGCTACACCTTC.

This chain connects TRBV7-9 to TRBJ1-2, with D maybe TRBD1 (6 bases). CDR1 SEHNR and CDR2 FQNEAQ come from the germline V gene (reference sequence). The CDR3 is 12 amino acids. Trimming pared 1 base from V and 12 bases from J, leaving 12 bases between. CDR3 protein: CASSLDWGRNTF. The CDR3 DNA reads as TGTGCCAGCAGCTTAGATTGGGGGCGAAACACCTTC.

This chain joins TRBV10-3 and TRBJ2-7; 8 positions match TRBD1. Germline trimming cut 10 bases from V and 0 bases from J; bases unmatched to any gene: 11. Germline V gene data show CDR1 as ENHRY and CDR2 as SYGVKD. The CDR3 has 15 residues. As DNA, the CDR3 is TGTGCCACCGGACAGGGTCCGTCTAGCTCCTACGAGCAGTACTTC. This codes for CATGQGPSSSYEQYF.

V gene TRBV4-3 combines with J gene TRBJ1-2; possibly TRBD1 for D (6 bases). Trimming pared 2 bases from V and 4 bases from J, leaving 17 bases between. Germline CDR1 reads LGHNA; CDR2 reads YSLEER. CDR3 length: 16 residues. The CDR3 region has the DNA TGCGCCAGCAGCCAACTCCGGGACACAGGATTCTATGGCTACACCTTC. It is translated as CASSQLRDTGFYGYTF.

The gene calls are TRBV18 and TRBJ2-5, with no clear D. The germline V gene encodes CDR1 KGHSH and CDR2 LQKENI. V lost 1 base and J 4 bases, leaving 10 bases between the germline ends. The CDR3 runs to 14 residues. The CDR3 DNA sequence: TGTGCCAGCTCACCACGGGCGCTACCAGAGACCCAGTACTTC. Its protein product is CASSPRALPETQYF.

This clone has just one count. J is TRBJ1-2 and V is TRBV27, with no clear D. Germline lookup yields CDR1 MNHEY and CDR2 SMNVEV (reference sequence). The CDR3 sequence is 13 residues long. V lost 3 bases to trimming and J lost 5 bases, with 10 bases between them. The CDR3 here is CASSFPVTYGYTF. For the CDR3, the DNA is TGTGCCAGCAGTTTCCCGGTGACATATGGCTACACCTTC.

The V call is TRBV12-3 or TRBV12-4, the J call TRBJ1-2; possible D gene TRBD1, 6 bases. V lost 8 bases and J lost 4, with 14 bases in between. The CDR3 length is 13 residues. In DNA form, the CDR3 reads TGTGCCAGCCGTCGCGACAGGCTCTATGGCTACACCTTC. Protein product: CASRRDRLYGYTF.

The V gene is TRBV7-9, the J gene TRBJ1-2; D may be TRBD1 (5 bases). V lost 2 bases to trimming and J lost 1 base, with 8 bases between them. CDR1 and CDR2 from the germline V gene are SEHNR and FQNEAQ (reference sequence). The CDR3 runs to 14 residues. CDR3 protein: CASSLPDSNYGYTF. For the CDR3, the DNA is TGTGCCAGCAGCTTACCAGACAGTAACTATGGCTACACCTTC.

V is TRBV10-3 and J is TRBJ1-3, with 8 bases that match TRBD1. The CDR3 consists of 17 residues. The junction had 10 bases not matched to a gene; V was cut back by 0 bases and J by 6 bases. CDR1 is ENHRY, CDR2 SYGVKD, per germline. CDR3 coding DNA: TGTGCCATCAGTGAGTCGGAATGGGACAGGAGACTAAACACCATATATTTT. This gives the protein CAISESEWDRRLNTIYF.

The chain has TRBV14 and TRBJ1-2, with 9 bases fitting TRBD1. Germline V gives CDR1 SGHDN, CDR2 FVKESK. The CDR3 is 14 amino acids. With 1 base clipped from V and 4 bases from J, the junction kept 1 base outside the gene matches. This chain's CDR3 is CASSQGDRVYGYTF. Here the CDR3 DNA reads TGTGCCAGCAGCCAAGGGGACAGGGTCTATGGCTACACCTTC.